This T cell receptor (beta chain) was observed in a study of cytomegalovirus exposure and HLA in healthy donors. On this clone itself: Its antigen remains unidentified.

There are 19 residues in the CDR3. The germline V gene has CDR1 SGHDN and CDR2 FVKESK. V dropped 0 bases and J dropped 7; count of bases not matched to a gene: 17. Findings of the study overall: TRBV6-2, TRBV6-3 and other indistinguishable V segments were excluded.

The PCR ran on 60 Vbeta and 13 Jbeta primers. The repertoire was sequenced with immunoSEQ multiplex PCR; TCRdb's copy has only in-frame clones and lacks some. The table lists about 190,000 clones, approximately 84% of them singletons. The sequence was obtained from a man aged 45-60 years in good health and CMV-seronegative. V is TRBV14 and J is TRBJ2-1, with 8 bases aligning to TRBD2. Sequencing was performed on PBMCs. The CDR3 DNA follows: TGTGCCAGCAGCCAAGAATCCGTTCCCTCGGGACTAGGGTCTAATGAGCAGTTCTTC. Encoded protein: CASSQESVPSGLGSNEQFF. Full variable domain (outside the CDR3, taken from reference TRBV14 and TRBJ2-1): EAGVTQFPSHSVIEKGQTVTLRCDPISGHDNLYWYRRVMGKEIKFLLHFVKESKQDESGMPNNRFLAERTGGTYSTLKVQPAELEDSGVYFCASSQESVPSGLGSNEQFFGPGTRLTVL.